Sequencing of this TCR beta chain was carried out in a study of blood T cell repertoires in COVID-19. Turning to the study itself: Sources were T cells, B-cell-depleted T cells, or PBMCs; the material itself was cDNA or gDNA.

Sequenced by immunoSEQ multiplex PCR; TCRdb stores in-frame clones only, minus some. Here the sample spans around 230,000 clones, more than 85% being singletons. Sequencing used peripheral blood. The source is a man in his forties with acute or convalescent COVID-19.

CDR3 sequence: CASSLELGATEAFF. CDR3 nucleotides: TGTGCCAGCAGCTTAGAATTGGGGGCGACTGAAGCTTTCTTT. The rearrangement joins TRBV11-1 to TRBJ1-1; possible D gene TRBD1, 6 bases. The CDR3 consists of 14 residues. Trimming cost V 1 base and J 5 bases, with 11 bases left between them. The germline V gene encodes CDR1 SGHAT and CDR2 FQDESV (reference sequence).